The 32 T cell receptor beta chains given below trace back to one sample, sequenced in a study of T cell changes during pregnancy in multiple sclerosis. TCRdb's copy holds only in-frame clones and misses some; the assay was immunoSEQ multiplex PCR. The sample has 75,000 to 95,000 clones; more than 85% are singletons. Sample: peripheral blood, taken in the first trimester of pregnancy. These receptors were obtained from a female donor with multiple sclerosis, enrolled in a pregnancy study.

The chain carries TRBV4-2 and TRBJ2-7, with 8 bases that match TRBD2. Per germline, CDR1 LGHNA and CDR2 YNFKEQ. With 4 bases clipped from V and 2 bases from J, the junction kept 4 bases outside the gene matches. CDR3 length: 14 residues. CDR3 coding DNA: TGTGCCAGCAGCCCGCGGGGGGAGCCCTACGAGCAGTACTTC. Its translation: CASSPRGEPYEQYF.

This chain links TRBV28 with TRBJ2-7, with 12 bases that match TRBD2. CDR1 is MDHEN, CDR2 SYDVKM, per germline. The CDR3 covers 16 residues. With 2 bases clipped from V and 4 bases from J, the junction kept 6 bases outside the gene matches. CDR3 sequence (DNA): TGTGCCAGCAGTTTACTAGCGGGAGGGTCATGGTACGAGCAGTACTTC. Its protein is CASSLLAGGSWYEQYF.

Of note for this clone: The sample carries other DNA sequences with the same CDR3. As DNA, the CDR3 is TGTGCCAGCAGTGACAGGGGTTCGTACCAAGAGACCCAGTACTTC. Encoded protein: CASSDRGSYQETQYF. The genes are TRBV2 and TRBJ2-5, with TRBD1 as a possible D gene (6 bases). The CDR3 length is 15 residues. V lost 3 bases, J lost 0 bases, and 11 bases lay in between. Germline V gene lookup returns CDR1 SNHLY and CDR2 FYNNEI.

This clone showed up just once. This chain links TRBV29-1 with TRBJ2-3; TRBD2 matches at 14 bases. The CDR3 is made up of 16 amino acids. V lost 7 bases to trimming and J lost 4 bases; unmatched junction nucleotides: 10. Germline V lookup: CDR1 SQVTM, CDR2 ANQGSEA. The CDR3: CSAPAGTSGSADTQYF. DNA for the CDR3: TGCAGCGCCCCTGCCGGGACTAGCGGGAGCGCAGATACGCAGTATTTT.

This sequence joins TRBV30 and TRBJ1-1; D is perhaps TRBD1 (6 bases). CDR3 length: 13 residues. Germline V gene data show CDR1 as GTSNPN and CDR2 as SVGIG (reference sequence). V dropped 0 bases and J dropped 2 bases, with 7 bases sitting between them. CDR3 bases: TGTGCCTGGAGTGTACAGGGAAACACTGAAGCTTTCTTT. It yields the protein CAWSVQGNTEAFF. The full variable domain, rest sourced from reference TRBV30 and TRBJ1-1, is SQTIHQWPATLVQPVGSPLSLECTVEGTSNPNLYWYRQAAGRGLQLLFYSVGIGQISSEVPQNLSASRPQDRQFILSSKKLLLSDSGFYLCAWSVQGNTEAFFGQGTRLTVV.

The genes are TRBV9 and TRBJ2-1; TRBD2 agrees at 11 bases. The CDR3 consists of 17 residues. The germline V gene encodes CDR1 SGDLS and CDR2 YYNGEE. V lost 3 bases to trimming and J lost 8 bases; unmatched junction nucleotides: 13. Written as DNA, the CDR3 is TGTGCCAGCAGCGCAACTAGCGGGAGTATCTCTAGCGATGAGCAGTTCTTC. Its protein is CASSATSGSISSDEQFF. Full variable domain (outside the CDR3, taken from reference TRBV9 and TRBJ2-1): DSGVTQTPKHLITATGQRVTLRCSPRSGDLSVYWYQQSLDQGLQFLIQYYNGEERAKGNILERFSAQQFPDLHSELNLSSLELGDSALYFCASSATSGSISSDEQFFGPGTRLTVL.

V gene TRBV21-1 combines with J gene TRBJ2-7; the listed D gene, TRBD1, was not tested against the DNA. TRBV21-1 is annotated as a pseudogene. The CDR3 covers 16 residues. The CDR3 sequence is CASSKAIVGQVYEQYF. In nucleotides, the CDR3 is TGTGCCAGCAGCAAAGCCATCGTCGGACAGGTCTACGAGCAGTACTTC.

In its sample, this clone was seen a few times. V and J are TRBV30 and TRBJ1-1; D is possibly TRBD1 (6 bases). Between the trimmed V and J ends, which lost 5 bases and 4 bases, there was a span of 11 bases. Germline V CDR1 and CDR2: GTSNPN, SVGIG (reference sequence). CDR3 length: 12 amino acids. In DNA, the CDR3 is TGTGCCTGGGGGAGGGGGAGCACTGAAGCTTTCTTT. Translating it yields CAWGRGSTEAFF.

The chain couples TRBV4-3 to TRBJ2-3; 10 bases are shared with TRBD2. Germline V gene sequence: CDR1 LGHNA, CDR2 YSLEER. V lost 1 base and J lost 2; bases outside the gene matches: 9. The CDR3 runs to 18 residues. The CDR3 DNA is TGCGCCAGCAGCCAAGCCTCGGGACTAGCGCCTTTCACAGATACGCAGTATTTT. As protein: CASSQASGLAPFTDTQYF.

The V gene is TRBV5-6, the J gene TRBJ2-2; D is unclear. Trimming took off 1 base at V and 5 bases at J, with 12 bases between the two ends. The germline V gene has CDR1 SGHDT and CDR2 YYEEEE. This CDR3 has 15 residues. As DNA, the CDR3 is TGTGCCAGCAGCTTGTCTCTGCGTCGGACCGGGGAGCTGTTTTTT. Protein sequence: CASSLSLRRTGELFF.

The chain recombines TRBV2 with TRBJ2-2; possibly TRBD1 for D (5 bases). Germline CDR1 and CDR2: SNHLY and FYNNEI. This CDR3 is built from 12 residues. With 6 bases removed from V and 5 bases from J, the gap between germline ends came to 7 bases. The CDR3 nucleotides read TGTGCCAGCAGAAAGGGGACCGGGGAGCTGTTTTTT. The encoded protein is CASRKGTGELFF.

The chain recombines TRBV7-8 with TRBJ2-7, with TRBD2 identical over 10 bases. The CDR3 spans 14 residues. Germline V gives CDR1 SGHVS, CDR2 FQNEAQ. The junction had 4 bases not matched to a gene; V was cut back by 5 bases and J by 3 bases. CDR3 sequence reads: CASSLGTSVYEQYF. CDR3 DNA sequence: TGTGCCAGCAGCCTTGGGACTAGCGTCTACGAGCAGTACTTC.

The chain links TRBV30 to TRBJ1-5; the D is unclear. V dropped 0 bases and J dropped 4 bases, with 10 bases sitting between them. Looked up from germline, CDR1 is GTSNPN and CDR2 is SVGIG (reference sequence). The CDR3 runs to 14 residues. CDR3 residues: CAWSVLTANQPQHF. The CDR3, as DNA: TGTGCCTGGAGTGTACTAACGGCGAATCAGCCCCAGCATTTT.

This chain's CDR3 is CASSLSTSSDTQYF. For the CDR3, the DNA is TGTGCCAGCAGCCTCTCGACTAGCTCAGATACGCAGTATTTT. V and J are TRBV11-2 and TRBJ2-3; 7 positions match TRBD2. The V segment lost 5 bases and the J segment 4 bases; nucleotides outside the gene matches: 6. Germline assignment: CDR1 SGHAT and CDR2 FQNNGV. This CDR3 is built from 14 residues.

CDR3 region: CASTPGIGYGYTF. In DNA form, the CDR3 reads TGTGCCAGCACCCCGGGGATAGGGTATGGCTACACCTTC. The J gene is TRBJ1-2, the V gene TRBV7-9; D unresolved. Germline V gene data show CDR1 as SEHNR and CDR2 as FQNEAQ (reference sequence). This CDR3 is 13 amino acids long. V was shortened by 7 bases and J by 5 bases, with 14 bases between the two germline ends.

The CDR3 here is CASSLWTGSSYNEQFF. In DNA, the CDR3 is TGTGCCAGCAGTCTGTGGACAGGGAGCTCCTACAATGAGCAGTTCTTC. This chain connects TRBV27 to TRBJ2-1; 8 positions agree with TRBD1. Unmatched junction bases numbered 6, after V lost 5 bases and J lost 0 bases. CDR1 is MNHEY and CDR2 is SMNVEV in the germline V gene (reference sequence). The CDR3 is 16 amino acids.

CDR3 DNA sequence: TGTGCCAGTAGTCCACCGGGGGACTACGAGCAGTACTTC. Its protein is CASSPPGDYEQYF. The chain employs TRBV19 and TRBJ2-7; perhaps TRBD2 as D (6 bases). The CDR3 is 13 residues long. The V gene's germline CDR1 is LNHDA and CDR2 SQIVND (reference sequence). With 5 bases removed from V and 3 bases from J, the gap between germline ends came to 11 bases. The entire variable domain, with the rest obtained from reference TRBV19 and TRBJ2-7, is as follows: DGGITQSPKYLFRKEGQNVTLSCEQNLNHDAMYWYRQDPGQGLRLIYYSQIVNDFQKGDIAEGYSVSREKKESFPLTVTSAQKNPTAFYLCASSPPGDYEQYFGPGTRLTVT.

V is TRBV7-2 and J is TRBJ1-1; no clear D. V was clipped by 0 bases and J by 3 bases, with 8 bases between them. This CDR3 contains 14 residues. CDR1 and CDR2 from the germline V gene are SGHTA and FQGNSA. The CDR3 region is CASSLASGDTEAFF. CDR3 DNA: TGTGCCAGCAGCTTAGCGAGCGGGGACACTGAAGCTTTCTTT.

As DNA, the CDR3 is TGCAGCTTTGGGGAAGGGGGGGGTGAGTACTTC. This codes for CSFGEGGGEYF. The V gene is TRBV29-1, the J gene TRBJ2-7; possible D gene TRBD2, 7 bases. V dropped 8 bases and J dropped 11 bases, with 19 bases sitting between them. Germline CDR1 and CDR2: SQVTM and ANQGSEA. The length of the CDR3 is 11 residues.

This chain connects TRBV9 to TRBJ2-3, with 10 bases aligning to TRBD2. This CDR3 contains 16 residues. Looked up from germline, CDR1 is SGDLS and CDR2 is YYNGEE. J gave up 1 base and V 0 bases, and 2 bases lay outside the gene matches. The CDR3 DNA follows: TGTGCCAGCAGCGTAGCTACTAGCGGGGGCACAGATACGCAGTATTTT. Protein sequence: CASSVATSGGTDTQYF.

This clone was observed a few times. The chain couples TRBV27 to TRBJ2-1, with D perhaps matching TRBD2 (5 bases). V shed 5 bases and J shed 5 bases, with 22 bases lying between them. Germline V gene lookup returns CDR1 MNHEY and CDR2 SMNVEV (reference sequence). The CDR3 is 17 amino acids. The CDR3 loop reads CASSRVNPRAANNEQFF. The DNA of the CDR3 is TGTGCCAGCAGTCGGGTAAATCCGCGGGCGGCAAACAATGAGCAGTTCTTC.

The chain carries TRBV7-8 and TRBJ2-7; maybe TRBD1 (5 bases). This CDR3 contains 10 residues. Trimming removed 8 bases at V and 6 bases at J, with 8 bases between. Looked up from germline, CDR1 is SGHVS and CDR2 is FQNEAQ. The CDR3 DNA reads as TGTGCCAGCGTCCAGGGCGAGCAGTACTTC. Translation gives CASVQGEQYF.

The rearrangement links TRBV27 to TRBJ2-5, with 7 bases aligning to TRBD1. The CDR3 spans 16 residues. Germline V gene sequence: CDR1 MNHEY, CDR2 SMNVEV (reference sequence). The junction had 12 bases not matched to a gene; V was cut back by 4 bases and J by 4 bases. The CDR3 DNA reads as TGTGCCAGCAGTTCACCTCGGGACAGTGCGACAGAGACCCAGTACTTC. The encoded protein is CASSSPRDSATETQYF.

V is TRBV5-1 and J is TRBJ2-4; D may be TRBD1 (6 bases). Looked up from germline, CDR1 is SGHRS and CDR2 is YFSETQ. V lost 9 bases and J 0 bases, leaving 13 bases between the germline ends. CDR3 length: 14 residues. CDR3 nucleotides: TGCGCCAACGGGACACCCCTAGCCAAAAACATTCAGTACTTC. The encoded protein is CANGTPLAKNIQYF.

The genes are TRBV5-1 and TRBJ1-5, with no clear D. Germline-derived CDR1 and CDR2 are SGHRS and YFSETQ. The CDR3 runs to 13 residues. Trimming stripped 0 bases from V and 8 bases from J, with 9 bases between. The CDR3 protein is CASSLGAQEPQHF. As DNA, the CDR3 is TGCGCCAGCAGCTTGGGTGCGCAGGAGCCCCAGCATTTT.

The chain links TRBV19 to TRBJ2-3, with 7 bases lining up with TRBD1. J was trimmed by 0 bases and V by 10 bases; bases with no gene match: 10. From germline, CDR1 is LNHDA and CDR2 SQIVND (reference sequence). This CDR3 spans 15 amino acids. The CDR3 sequence: CATKNRGPSTDTQYF. As DNA, the CDR3 is TGTGCCACTAAGAACAGGGGACCAAGCACAGATACGCAGTATTTT.

The chain employs TRBV7-2 and TRBJ2-7; D possibly corresponds to TRBD2 (5 bases). Germline V gene data show CDR1 as SGHTA and CDR2 as FQGNSA. This CDR3 is built from 13 residues. The germline V and J ends were trimmed by 4 bases and 3 bases, with 10 bases remaining between them. In DNA form, the CDR3 reads TGTGCCAGCAGCTCTAAGCGGTTCTACGAGCAGTACTTC. Amino acids: CASSSKRFYEQYF.

The V and J genes are TRBV6-1 and TRBJ2-3; TRBD2 matches 7 bases. The CDR3 runs to 13 residues. CDR1 is MNHNS, CDR2 SASEGT, per germline. Unmatched junction bases numbered 3, after V lost 3 bases and J lost 6 bases. As DNA, the CDR3 is TGTGCCAGCAGTGAGAAGGGAGGGGATACGCAGTATTTT. Translated, it gives CASSEKGGDTQYF.

This chain uses TRBV10-3 with TRBJ1-1, with D tentatively TRBD1 (6 bases). Germline-derived CDR1 and CDR2 are ENHRY and SYGVKD. Between the trimmed V and J ends, which lost 11 bases and 7 bases, there was a span of 20 bases. The length of the CDR3 is 13 residues. CDR3 coding DNA: TGTGCCCCTGAGTTTGGGGGACACCTTGAAGCTTTCTTT. It specifies CAPEFGGHLEAFF.

The gene calls are TRBV7-6 and TRBJ2-7; D is unresolved. There are 14 residues in the CDR3. The V end lost 1 base, the J end lost 2 bases, and 9 bases lay between the germline ends. In germline, CDR1 is SGHVS, CDR2 FNYEAQ. CDR3 loop: CASSLGSPTYEQYF. The CDR3 DNA follows: TGTGCCAGCAGCTTAGGGTCACCTACCTACGAGCAGTACTTC. The entire variable domain, with the rest obtained from reference TRBV7-6 and TRBJ2-7, is as follows: GAGVSQSPRYKVTKRGQDVALRCDPISGHVSLYWYRQALGQGPEFLTYFNYEAQQDKSGLPNDRFSAERPEGSISTLTIQRTEQRDSAMYRCASSLGSPTYEQYFGPGTRLTVT.

The V and J genes are TRBV28 and TRBJ2-2, with D possibly being TRBD1 (5 bases). Germline lookup yields CDR1 MDHEN and CDR2 SYDVKM. V lost 6 bases and J 1 base, leaving 9 bases between the germline ends. CDR3 size: 14 residues. As DNA, the CDR3 is TGTGCCAGCAGCCCCACAGGGAACACCGGGGAGCTGTTTTTT. Its protein product is CASSPTGNTGELFF.

The V call is TRBV30, the J call TRBJ1-3; D perhaps matches TRBD1 (6 bases). Germline values: CDR1 GTSNPN, CDR2 SVGIG (reference sequence). The CDR3 extends over 14 amino acids. V lost 4 bases and J 4 bases, leaving 14 bases between the germline ends. DNA for the CDR3: TGTGCCTGGACACCAGGGGATATAGGAAACACCATATATTTT. Translating it yields CAWTPGDIGNTIYF.